These 2 T cell receptor beta chains came from one sample sequenced in a study of vaccination effects on CD4 cells after COVID-19. These receptors have no known antigen. Peptide-pool stimulation followed by sequencing identified expanded antigen-specific CD4+ clonotypes in the ViraFEST assay. Isolating CD4+ T cells followed less than 12 days of culture. Nucleocapsid antibodies stayed negative before and after vaccination, showing no earlier SARS-CoV-2 infection. Repertoires were generated with immunoSEQ multiplex PCR, while TCRdb's copy carries only in-frame clones and drops some. The sample has just under 65,000 clones; approximately 75% are singletons. This specimen was CD4+ T cells from PBMCs cultured with HCoV-OC43 spike peptides, taken before COVID-19 vaccination. Subset in this sample: HCoV-OC43 spike overlapping peptide pool stimulation. These TCRs come from a human donor who received a COVID-19 vaccine.

The DNA of the CDR3 is TGTGCCAGCAGTTACTTGCGAGCGGGGGCCTACAATGAGCAGTTCTTC. Its protein is CASSYLRAGAYNEQFF. The rearrangement uses TRBV6-5 and TRBJ2-1; 8 bases map to TRBD2. CDR1 and CDR2 from the germline V gene are MNHEY and SVGAGI. J gave up 2 bases and V 1 base, and 4 bases lay outside the gene matches. The CDR3 covers 16 residues.

The chain uses TRBV19 and TRBJ1-2, with 11 bases aligning to TRBD1. Germline V gene data show CDR1 as LNHDA and CDR2 as SQIVND (reference sequence). V lost 4 bases and J lost 8; bases outside the gene matches: 15. This CDR3 contains 17 residues. CDR3 loop: CASSTLSTGQGARGYTF. DNA for the CDR3: TGTGCCAGTAGTACCCTTTCAACAGGACAGGGGGCGCGAGGCTACACCTTC.